One sample yielded the 15 T cell receptor beta chains listed below, sequenced in a study of immune cell composition in non-small cell lung cancer. The protocol was immunoSEQ multiplex PCR, while the TCRdb copy is restricted to in-frame clones and leaves out a portion. The sample yields around 740 clones, just under 75% seen once. The sequenced sample was lung tumor tissue. The source of these receptors is a human donor with non-small cell lung cancer.

This clone is judged large (0.1 to 1%). The CDR3: CASSWTENTEAFF. The CDR3 DNA sequence: TGCGCCAGCAGCTGGACAGAGAACACTGAAGCTTTCTTT. The chain carries TRBV5-1 and TRBJ1-1, with D tentatively TRBD1 (6 bases). Germline CDR1 and CDR2: SGHRS and YFSETQ. The germline V and J ends were trimmed by 3 bases and 1 base, with 7 bases remaining between them. The CDR3 length is 13 residues.

The CDR3 loop reads CASSSRTSGLLLAGELFF. The CDR3, as DNA: TGCGCCAGCAGCTCCCGGACTAGCGGGCTCCTCCTGGCCGGGGAGCTGTTTTTT. The rearrangement links TRBV5-1 to TRBJ2-2; the match to TRBD2 covers 11 bases. The germline V gene has CDR1 SGHRS and CDR2 YFSETQ. V shed 3 bases, J shed 6 bases, and the junction held 13 bases outside the gene matches. The CDR3 sequence is 18 residues long.

The sample holds a few counts of this clone. The rearrangement uses TRBV6-6 and TRBJ1-1; D is perhaps TRBD1 (5 bases). The V and J ends lost 5 bases and 4 bases respectively, with 8 bases between them. Germline V CDR1 and CDR2: MNHNY, SVGAGI (reference sequence). CDR3 length: 12 amino acids. The CDR3 region is CASSRQITEAFF. The CDR3 nucleotides are TGTGCCAGCAGTAGACAGATCACTGAAGCTTTCTTT.

The rearrangement links TRBV6-5 to TRBJ1-1, with D possibly being TRBD1 (6 bases). The CDR3 loop spans 14 amino acids. V was cut by 7 bases and J by 2 bases, with 14 bases left in between. Germline V gene sequence: CDR1 MNHEY, CDR2 SVGAGI. The CDR3 bases are TGTGCCAGCACATTTACGGGGGGCAACACTGAAGCTTTCTTT. This codes for CASTFTGGNTEAFF.

This clone is a singleton in its sample. The V call is TRBV5-1, the J call TRBJ2-3; 8 bases match TRBD1. In germline, CDR1 is SGHRS, CDR2 YFSETQ. V trimming: 3 bases; J trimming: 4 bases; junction bases outside the gene matches: 13. This CDR3 is built from 17 residues. The CDR3 region is CASSSQAGGSVSDTQYF. DNA of the CDR3: TGCGCCAGCAGCTCCCAGGCAGGGGGCAGTGTTTCAGATACGCAGTATTTT. The full variable domain, with the rest looked up from reference TRBV5-1 and TRBJ2-3, is KAGVTQTPRYLIKTRGQQVTLSCSPISGHRSVSWYQQTPGQGLQFLFEYFSETQRNKGNFPGRFSGRQFSNSRSEMNVSTLELGDSALYLCASSSQAGGSVSDTQYFGPGTRLTVL.

The chain carries TRBV18 and TRBJ2-1; 10 bases line up with TRBD2. Germline CDR1 reads KGHSH; CDR2 reads LQKENI. The junction had 12 bases not matched to a gene; V was cut back by 8 bases and J by 8 bases. This CDR3 contains 15 residues. The CDR3 loop reads CASTSSSGGPDEQFF. CDR3 coding DNA: TGTGCCAGCACATCGTCTAGCGGGGGCCCCGATGAGCAGTTCTTC.

This sequence joins TRBV6-5 and TRBJ1-5, with a possible D match to TRBD1 (5 bases). This CDR3 contains 13 residues. With 6 bases removed from V and 3 bases from J, the gap between germline ends came to 9 bases. Germline V lookup: CDR1 MNHEY, CDR2 SVGAGI. This CDR3 reads CASRQVNNQPQHF. In DNA form, the CDR3 reads TGTGCCAGCAGACAGGTTAACAATCAGCCCCAGCATTTT.

V gene TRBV5-6 combines with J gene TRBJ2-7, with D perhaps TRBD1 (7 bases). The CDR3 has 15 amino acids. The V end lost 1 base, the J end lost 6 bases, and 17 bases lay between the germline ends. Per germline, CDR1 SGHDT and CDR2 YYEEEE. The CDR3 region has the DNA TGTGCCAGCAGCTTGTGGGGCAGGGGGGAACGCGAGCAGTACTTC. Its protein is CASSLWGRGEREQYF.

The chain employs TRBV7-3 and TRBJ2-5, with 7 bases matching TRBD2. CDR3 length: 15 amino acids. Trimming cost V 2 bases and J 5 bases; bases outside gene matches: 8. Germline lookup yields CDR1 SGHTA and CDR2 FQGTGA. DNA of the CDR3: TGTGCCAGCAGCTTAGGCGGGAGAAATGGGGAGACCCAGTACTTC. Protein product: CASSLGGRNGETQYF.

In this sample, this clone turned up a few times. J is TRBJ1-1 and V is TRBV28; no firm D call. Germline lookup yields CDR1 MDHEN and CDR2 SYDVKM. Trimming took off 5 bases at V and 7 bases at J, with 17 bases between the two ends. This CDR3 is 14 amino acids long. CDR3 sequence (DNA): TGTGCCAGCAGTACCGCGGATGGGTTAGGTGAAGCTTTCTTT. Translating gives CASSTADGLGEAFF.

The rearrangement joins TRBV7-2 to TRBJ2-5; 10 bases align to TRBD1. V lost 2 bases, J lost 5 bases, and 8 bases stayed unmatched. This CDR3 spans 16 amino acids. The germline gives CDR1 SGHTA, CDR2 FQGNSA. CDR3 DNA: TGTGCCAGCAGCTTAATCCGGGACAGGGGAAGGGAGACCCAGTACTTC. This codes for CASSLIRDRGRETQYF.

CDR3 coding DNA: TGTGCCAGCAGTTTATTCAGGCGGGTCTTAACCTACGAGCAGTACTTC. It encodes CASSLFRRVLTYEQYF. The genes are TRBV28 and TRBJ2-7; a possible D gene is TRBD2 (5 bases). Germline CDR1 is MDHEN and CDR2 is SYDVKM. Trimming shortened V by 1 base and J by 2 bases, and 15 bases separated the two germline ends. This CDR3 region has 16 residues.

This sequence joins TRBV5-1 and TRBJ2-7, with TRBD2 as a possible D gene (6 bases). Germline-derived CDR1 and CDR2 are SGHRS and YFSETQ. The CDR3 runs to 14 residues. V was shortened by 0 bases and J by 4 bases, with 11 bases between the two germline ends. This CDR3 reads CASSLVREPYEQYF. CDR3 coding DNA: TGCGCCAGCAGCTTGGTTCGGGAGCCTTACGAGCAGTACTTC.

The chain recombines TRBV10-2 with TRBJ1-1, with TRBD1 matching 9 bases. V was clipped by 7 bases and J by 1 base; unmatched bases: 4. In germline, CDR1 is WSHSY, CDR2 SAAADI. The CDR3 is 14 residues long. The CDR3 loop is CASTLTGGNTEAFF. The CDR3 DNA reads as TGCGCCAGCACCTTGACAGGGGGGAACACTGAAGCTTTCTTT.

The rearrangement joins TRBV5-1 to TRBJ1-2; D not resolved. V was trimmed by 8 bases and J by 0 bases, leaving 11 bases between them. This CDR3 contains 13 residues. Per germline, CDR1 SGHRS and CDR2 YFSETQ. CDR3 residues: CASSGQANYGYTF. CDR3 coding DNA: TGCGCCAGTAGCGGGCAAGCTAACTATGGCTACACCTTC. Variable domain in full (rest from reference TRBV5-1 and TRBJ1-2): KAGVTQTPRYLIKTRGQQVTLSCSPISGHRSVSWYQQTPGQGLQFLFEYFSETQRNKGNFPGRFSGRQFSNSRSEMNVSTLELGDSALYLCASSGQANYGYTFGSGTRLTVV.